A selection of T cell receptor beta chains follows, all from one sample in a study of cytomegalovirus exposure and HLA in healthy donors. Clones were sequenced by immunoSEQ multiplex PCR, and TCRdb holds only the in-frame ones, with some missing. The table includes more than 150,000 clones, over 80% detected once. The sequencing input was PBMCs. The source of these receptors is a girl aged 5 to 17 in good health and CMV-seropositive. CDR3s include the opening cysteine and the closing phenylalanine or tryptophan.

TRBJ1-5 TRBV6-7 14 CASRTEYSNQPQHF
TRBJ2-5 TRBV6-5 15 CASNHRAGAIETQYF
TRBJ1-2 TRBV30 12 CAWRGAYYGYTF
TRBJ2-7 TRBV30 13 CAWSRLTSYEQYF
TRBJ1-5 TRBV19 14 CASGTGGGNQPQHF
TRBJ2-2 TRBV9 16 CASSVAASGNTGELFF
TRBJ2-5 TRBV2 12 CASGRFQETQYF
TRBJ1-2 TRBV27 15 CASRPFGGPNYGYTF
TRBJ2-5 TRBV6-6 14 CASRTGQGHETQYF
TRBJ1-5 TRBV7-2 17 CASSGGGVPWSGQPQHF
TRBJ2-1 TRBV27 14 CASSFSSGSDEQFF
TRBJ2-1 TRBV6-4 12 CARTASYNEQFF
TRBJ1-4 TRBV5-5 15 CASSGVDTLNEKLFF
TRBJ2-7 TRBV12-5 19 CASGLGRRPLAGGPYEQYF
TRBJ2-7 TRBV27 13 CASSLGPSYEQYF
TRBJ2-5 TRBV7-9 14 CARGPLAAEETQYF
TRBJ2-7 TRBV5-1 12 CASSLAANEQYF
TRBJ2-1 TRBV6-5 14 CASRAGGVLNEQFF
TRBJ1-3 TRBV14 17 CASSQVGSRSSGNTIYF
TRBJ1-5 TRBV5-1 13 CASSIDRDQPQHF
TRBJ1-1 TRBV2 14 CASRSSRGSTEAFF
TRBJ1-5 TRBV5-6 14 CASSLFGGNQPQHF
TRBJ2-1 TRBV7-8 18 CASSLGLAGVIMTNEQFF
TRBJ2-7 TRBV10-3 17 CAISEFVGGRTTYEQYF
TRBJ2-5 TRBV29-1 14 CSVDGTATQETQYF
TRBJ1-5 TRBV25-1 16 CASSGGTGGNNQPQHF
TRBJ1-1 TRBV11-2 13 CASSLFGGTEAFF
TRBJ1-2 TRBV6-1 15 CASSISWDSLYGYTF
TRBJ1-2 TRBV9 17 CASSVVWLVGHPYGYTF
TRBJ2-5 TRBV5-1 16 CASSSGTSGFQETQYF
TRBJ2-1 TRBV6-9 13 CASRAGGSHEQFF
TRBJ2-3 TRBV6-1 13 CASSVVSTDTQYF
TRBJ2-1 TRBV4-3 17 CASSPSRASGSLNEQFF
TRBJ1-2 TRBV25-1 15 CASSGPPGTGSGYTF
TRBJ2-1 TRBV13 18 CASSLGWILAGGYNEQFF
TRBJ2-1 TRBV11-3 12 CASSISKNEQFF
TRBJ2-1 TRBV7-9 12 CASSQGMEEQFF
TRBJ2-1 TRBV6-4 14 CASSDSTGVGEQFF
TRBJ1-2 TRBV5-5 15 CASSSQLRGNYGYTF
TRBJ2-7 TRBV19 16 CASSTMTTTITYEQYF
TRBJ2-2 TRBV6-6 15 CASSYVREGAGELFF
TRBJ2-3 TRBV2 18 CASSGLAGGGGSTDTQYF
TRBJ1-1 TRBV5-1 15 CASTAGGYMNTEAFF
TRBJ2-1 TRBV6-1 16 CASSERPGQGRNEQFF
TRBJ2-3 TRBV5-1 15 CASSLLASVSDTQYF
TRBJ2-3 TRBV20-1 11 CSARTEDTQYF
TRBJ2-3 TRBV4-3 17 CASSQDPSGGSTDTQYF
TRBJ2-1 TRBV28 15 CASSSLVSQVNEQFF
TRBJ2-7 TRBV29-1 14 CSVEGGQGRGEQYF
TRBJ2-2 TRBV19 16 CASRYFAGVGTGELFF
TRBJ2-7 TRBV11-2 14 CASSPGQESYEQYF
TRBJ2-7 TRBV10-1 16 CASSEYTGSPTYEQYF
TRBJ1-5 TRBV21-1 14 CASNGQSGKQPQHF
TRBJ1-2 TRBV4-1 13 CASSRTTDDGYTF